This T cell receptor beta chain appears in the sequencing data of a study of blood T cell repertoires in COVID-19. Participant ages covered about 18 to 95 years across 24 US areas. Germline V CDR1 and CDR2: SGHDT, YYEEEE. V was cut by 0 bases and J by 4 bases, with 11 bases left in between. The CDR3 is made up of 15 amino acids. Assay: immunoSEQ multiplex PCR; the TCRdb copy retains only in-frame clones and omits some. The table has roughly 180,000 clones, approximately 81% seen once; the top ten hold approximately 5.1%. The chain recombines TRBV5-6 with TRBJ1-5; D is ambiguous. Sequencing was carried out using PBMCs or T cells enriched from blood (not recorded which). The TCR was taken from a woman in her thirties or forties with acute COVID-19. The CDR3 here is CASSLGPAGNQPQHF. CDR3 nucleotides: TGTGCCAGCAGCTTGGGGCCCGCGGGTAATCAGCCCCAGCATTTT. The whole variable domain, remainder taken from reference TRBV5-6 and TRBJ1-5, is DAGVTQSPTHLIKTRGQQVTLRCSPKSGHDTVSWYQQALGQGPQFIFQYYEEEERQRGNFPDRFSGHQFPNYSSELNVNALLLGDSALYLCASSLGPAGNQPQHFGDGTRLSIL.